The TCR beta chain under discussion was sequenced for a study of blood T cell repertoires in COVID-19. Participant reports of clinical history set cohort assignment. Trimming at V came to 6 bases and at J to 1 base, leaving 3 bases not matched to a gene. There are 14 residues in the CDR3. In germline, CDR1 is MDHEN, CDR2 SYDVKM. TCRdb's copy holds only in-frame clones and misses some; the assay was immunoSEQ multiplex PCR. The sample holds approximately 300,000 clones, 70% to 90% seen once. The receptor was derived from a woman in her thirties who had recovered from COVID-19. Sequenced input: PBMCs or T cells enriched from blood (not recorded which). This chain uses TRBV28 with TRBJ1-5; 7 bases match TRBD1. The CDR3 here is CASSPGQSNQPQHF. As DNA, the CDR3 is TGTGCCAGCAGCCCGGGACAGAGCAATCAGCCCCAGCATTTT.